This TCR beta chain is drawn from a study of shared T cell receptors in the human thymus. Method: immunoSEQ multiplex PCR; TCRdb's copy keeps in-frame clones and lacks some. The sample records 500,000 to 850,000 clones, more than 75% being singletons. These data are also associated with another study on human thymus T cells. As that study records: Thymic and blood repertoires seemed to show skewed V and J gene use.

This TCR came from a boy under three years old with a congenital heart defect. The sequenced material came from thymocytes.

The CDR3 DNA follows: TGTGCCAGCATCGGACAGGGCGGCGGGGAGCTGTTTTTT. This translates into CASIGQGGGELFF. V is TRBV28 and J is TRBJ2-2; 8 positions agree with TRBD1. This CDR3 has 13 amino acids. V shed 7 bases, J shed 7 bases, and the junction held 5 bases outside the gene matches. Per the germline V gene, CDR1 is MDHEN and CDR2 is SYDVKM.